This TCR beta chain is drawn from a study of a mutant IDH1 vaccine in newly diagnosed glioma. Study at large: Earlier care involved radiotherapy, temozolomide, or both, and the majority received both.

Sequencing used immunoSEQ multiplex PCR; TCRdb keeps in-frame clones, though not all of them. The table records under 13,000 clones, 70% to 90% of them present only once. Time point noted: week 23, last vaccination. Each vaccine dose was 300 ug of mutant IDH1 20-mer peptide, with topical imiquimod. This clone was picked up a small number of times. Antigen: not known. Trimming removed 1 base at V and 3 bases at J, with 10 bases between. This CDR3 has 15 amino acids. Germline CDR1 is SEHNR and CDR2 is FQNEAQ (reference sequence). The specimen was PBMCs, collected from a glioma patient whose treatment included an IDH1 peptide vaccine. The chain carries TRBV7-9 and TRBJ1-5; D is ambiguous. The source of this sequence is a woman aged 40 to 50 with glioma. Some clones in this sample may be carry-over from other donors' samples. The chain's CDR3 is CASSLGGNPNQPQHF. The CDR3 DNA is TGTGCCAGCAGCTTAGGAGGCAACCCCAATCAGCCCCAGCATTTT.